Listed here are 19 T cell receptor beta chains from one sample, sequenced in a study of T cell responses to AZD1222 COVID-19 vaccine. Repertoires were generated with immunoSEQ multiplex PCR, while TCRdb's copy carries only in-frame clones and drops some. Of 100,000 to 150,000 clones in the sample, roughly 84% were seen once. Specimen: peripheral blood, collected 28 days after the second AZD1222 dose. Receptors were obtained from an adult who received the AZD1222 COVID-19 vaccine.

V is TRBV29-1 and J is TRBJ1-1; 8 positions agree with TRBD1. Germline-derived CDR1 and CDR2 are SQVTM and ANQGSEA. V shed 6 bases, J shed 0 bases, and the junction held 3 bases outside the gene matches. The CDR3 totals 13 residues. In nucleotides, the CDR3 is TGCAGCGTGGGGACAGGCGTGAACACTGAAGCTTTCTTT. The encoded protein is CSVGTGVNTEAFF. Full variable domain (outside the CDR3, taken from reference TRBV29-1 and TRBJ1-1): SAVISQKPSRDICQRGTSLTIQCQVDSQVTMMFWYRQQPGQSLTLIATANQGSEATYESGFVIDKFPISRPNLTFSTLTVSNMSPEDSSIYLCSVGTGVNTEAFFGQGTRLTVV.

The chain joins TRBV6-2 or TRBV6-3 to TRBJ1-5; D remains ambiguous. This CDR3 contains 16 residues. The germline V gene has CDR1 MNHEY and CDR2 SVGEGT. V was shortened by 6 bases and J by 0 bases, with 15 bases between the two germline ends. The CDR3 loop is CASSPMAPPSNQPQHF. CDR3 DNA: TGTGCCAGCAGCCCTATGGCCCCTCCTAGCAATCAGCCCCAGCATTTT.

The rearrangement joins TRBV5-6 to TRBJ2-5, with TRBD1 identical over 9 bases. The length of the CDR3 is 16 residues. The germline gives CDR1 SGHDT, CDR2 YYEEEE. V trimming: 0 bases; J trimming: 4 bases; junction bases outside the gene matches: 7. CDR3 in amino acids: CASSLAVQTGGETQYF. The CDR3 DNA reads as TGTGCCAGCAGCTTGGCGGTACAGACAGGGGGAGAGACCCAGTACTTC.

This clone appeared a few times. The chain combines TRBV4-1 with TRBJ1-1; D call uncertain. Germline CDR1 is MGHRA and CDR2 is YSYEKL. V was cut by 0 bases and J by 1 base, with 12 bases left in between. This CDR3 has 16 amino acids. The DNA for the CDR3 is TGCGCCAGCAGCCAAGAAGAAGGCCGATCGAACACTGAAGCTTTCTTT. Its protein is CASSQEEGRSNTEAFF.

The genes are TRBV7-2 and TRBJ2-2; TRBD2 might be the D (7 bases). CDR3 size: 16 residues. V gave up 5 bases and J gave up 4 bases, with 17 bases separating them. Germline lookup yields CDR1 SGHTA and CDR2 FQGNSA. The DNA of the CDR3 is TGTGCCAGCAGCAAGGGGGGGACCACCCCCACCGGGGAGCTGTTTTTT. The encoded protein is CASSKGGTTPTGELFF.

The sample holds a few counts of this clone. The J gene is TRBJ1-1, the V gene TRBV7-9; weak D call: TRBD1 (5 bases). Trimming left V 4 bases short and J 3 bases short, with 15 bases between. The germline gives CDR1 SEHNR, CDR2 FQNEAQ (reference sequence). The CDR3 runs 15 residues. In DNA form, the CDR3 reads TGTGCCAGCAGCTCAACAGCTGCGGGGGACACTGAAGCTTTCTTT. Translating gives CASSSTAAGDTEAFF.

This clone was counted a few times. V and J are TRBV19 and TRBJ1-2; D remains ambiguous. From germline, CDR1 is LNHDA and CDR2 SQIVND (reference sequence). The CDR3 sequence is 13 residues long. The ends were cut back, 3 bases at V and 4 bases at J, with 9 bases in the middle. The CDR3: CASSIDVGYGYTF. In DNA, the CDR3 is TGTGCCAGTAGTATCGACGTAGGCTATGGCTACACCTTC.

The V call is TRBV9, the J call TRBJ2-5; D unclear. The V end was cut by 0 bases, the J end by 1 base, with 7 bases between. Germline CDR1 is SGDLS and CDR2 is YYNGEE. The CDR3 consists of 14 residues. The CDR3 DNA follows: TGTGCCAGCAGCGTAGGTAACAGCCAAGAGACCCAGTACTTC. Translating gives CASSVGNSQETQYF.

This clone came up once. The CDR3 protein is CASSFGYNYGYTF. The CDR3 nucleotides are TGTGCCAGCAGCTTCGGGTATAACTATGGCTACACCTTC. The chain links TRBV7-2 to TRBJ1-2; D gene uncertain. Trimming took 3 bases from V and 1 from J, leaving 6 bases between them. Germline V gives CDR1 SGHTA, CDR2 FQGNSA. This CDR3 contains 13 residues.

The V call is TRBV12-3 or TRBV12-4, the J call TRBJ1-2, with a tentative D call TRBD1 (6 bases). The CDR3 has 11 residues. V dropped 4 bases and J dropped 8 bases, with 8 bases sitting between them. Written as DNA, the CDR3 is TGTGCCAGCAGTTCGAGGGGGGGCTACACCTTC. This codes for CASSSRGGYTF.

The rearrangement uses TRBV6-2 or TRBV6-3 and TRBJ1-1, with 7 bases matching TRBD1. Germline assignment: CDR1 MNHEY and CDR2 SVGEGT. The V gene end was trimmed by 5 bases and the J gene end by 4 bases; junction bases not matched to a gene: 7. The CDR3 runs 14 residues. CDR3 sequence (DNA): TGTGCCAGCAGTGCGACGGCAGGGGGCACTGAAGCTTTCTTT. Protein product: CASSATAGGTEAFF.

The rearrangement joins TRBV5-1 to TRBJ2-7, with 9 bases matching TRBD2. The CDR3 has 14 amino acids. J gave up 1 base and V 2 bases, and 1 base lay outside the gene matches. Germline CDR1 SGHRS, CDR2 YFSETQ. The CDR3 sequence: CASSFLAGSYEQYF. CDR3 nucleotide sequence: TGCGCCAGCAGCTTTCTAGCGGGGTCCTACGAGCAGTACTTC.

V usage is TRBV2 and J usage is TRBJ1-6, with TRBD1 matching 7 bases. V trimming: 6 bases; J trimming: 5 bases; junction bases outside the gene matches: 7. This CDR3 is built from 15 residues. Germline-derived CDR1 and CDR2 are SNHLY and FYNNEI. Here the CDR3 DNA reads TGTGCCAGCAGCCGGGACAGCCGAGATAATTCACCCCTCCACTTT. Translating gives CASSRDSRDNSPLHF. The full variable domain, rest sourced from reference TRBV2 and TRBJ1-6, is EPEVTQTPSHQVTQMGQEVILRCVPISNHLYFYWYRQILGQKVEFLVSFYNNEISEKSEIFDDQFSVERPDGSNFTLKIRSTKLEDSAMYFCASSRDSRDNSPLHFGNGTRLTVT.

This clone has a single count. The chain combines TRBV6-5 with TRBJ1-5; a weak D match, TRBD1 (5 bases). This CDR3 is 11 amino acids long. Germline V gene lookup returns CDR1 MNHEY and CDR2 SVGAGI. V lost 11 bases and J 11 bases, leaving 16 bases between the germline ends. The CDR3 spells CAPRGFLAQHF. The CDR3 nucleotides are TGTGCCCCCCGGGGGTTTTTAGCCCAGCATTTT.

The chain links TRBV11-2 to TRBJ2-7, with a weak D call TRBD2 (6 bases). Trimming took 4 bases from V and 2 from J, leaving 21 bases between them. The CDR3 covers 17 residues. Germline values: CDR1 SGHAT, CDR2 FQNNGV. The CDR3 loop is CASSSRFPRGPTYEQYF. For the CDR3, the DNA is TGTGCCAGCAGCTCCCGGTTCCCGCGGGGCCCTACCTACGAGCAGTACTTC.

CDR3 sequence: CASRIDRVGYTF. CDR3 coding DNA: TGTGCCAGCAGAATCGACAGGGTTGGCTACACCTTC. The J gene is TRBJ1-2, the V gene TRBV6-6; 7 bases agree with TRBD1. CDR1 is MNHNY, CDR2 SVGAGI, per germline (reference sequence). The V segment lost 6 bases and the J segment 7 bases; nucleotides outside the gene matches: 5. The CDR3 has 12 amino acids.

The chain joins TRBV5-6 to TRBJ1-6; no clear D. Germline lookup yields CDR1 SGHDT and CDR2 YYEEEE. The V end lost 0 bases, the J end lost 18 bases, and 25 bases lay between the germline ends. CDR3 length equals 16 residues. In DNA, the CDR3 is TGTGCCAGCAGCTTGGATCTCATCAACATTATAACCGGTGGCCACTTT. It yields the protein CASSLDLINIITGGHF.

This clone was recorded once. This rearrangement joins TRBV12-3 or TRBV12-4 to TRBJ1-5; D uncertain. CDR3 length: 13 residues. Trimming took off 6 bases at V and 3 bases at J, with 9 bases between the two ends. This chain's CDR3 is CASRDTYNQPQHF. DNA for the CDR3: TGTGCCAGCAGAGACACTTACAATCAGCCCCAGCATTTT.

The chain employs TRBV5-1 and TRBJ1-3; D remains ambiguous. Trimming cost V 4 bases and J 4 bases, with 9 bases left between them. CDR1 is SGHRS, CDR2 YFSETQ, per germline. The CDR3 has 13 residues. CDR3: CASSAETGNTIYF. In nucleotides, the CDR3 is TGCGCCAGCAGCGCGGAGACAGGAAACACCATATATTTT.